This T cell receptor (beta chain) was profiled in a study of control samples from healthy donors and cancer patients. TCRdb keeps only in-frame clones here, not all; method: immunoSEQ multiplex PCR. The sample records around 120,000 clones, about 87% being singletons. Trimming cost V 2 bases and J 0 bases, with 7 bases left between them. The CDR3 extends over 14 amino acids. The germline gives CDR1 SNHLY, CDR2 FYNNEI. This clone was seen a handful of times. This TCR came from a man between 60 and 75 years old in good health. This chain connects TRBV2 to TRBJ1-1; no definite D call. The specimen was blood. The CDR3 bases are TGTGCCAGCAGTGAACAGGAGATGAACACTGAAGCTTTCTTT. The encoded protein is CASSEQEMNTEAFF.